The 12 T cell receptor beta chains listed next were all sequenced from one sample in a study of Graves' ophthalmopathy and Graves' hyperthyroidism (dated by TCRdb to between 2018 and 2020). TCRdb lists the instrument as Illumina HiSeq 2000. For repertoire sequencing, TCR beta CDR3 regions were amplified from RNA transcripts. HTBI primers and the Qiagen OneStep RT-PCR kit were used in a first-round RT-PCR, which was followed by a second-round multiplex PCR, size selection and purification. The public reads were reprocessed in TCRdb via fastp at Q25 and MiXCR, keeping in-frame beta chains. Here each entry gathers all rows of one CDR3 protein and keeps the most common genes and DNA. The sample table contains 680,000 or so distinct CDR3 sequences; only one count was recorded for about 20% of them. The top ten constitute approximately 6.9% of the sample. Input material: peripheral blood. Receptors were obtained from a woman under 30 with stable Graves' hyperthyroidism. Some clones in this sample may be carry-over from other donors' samples. Donor details come from another sample of the same person, matched by shared clones.

This clonotype was seen at least ten times. The chain links TRBV11-2 to TRBJ2-7; tentatively, D is TRBD1 (6 bases). V was clipped by 0 bases and J by 3 bases, with 12 bases between them. The germline V gene encodes CDR1 SGHAT and CDR2 FQNNGV. There are 15 residues in the CDR3. The CDR3 DNA follows: TGTGCCAGCAGCTTAGATTGGTTACAGGGCTACGAGCAGTACTTC. As protein: CASSLDWLQGYEQYF.

This clonotype was observed many times. The rearrangement uses TRBV12-3 or TRBV12-4 and TRBJ1-1; TRBD1 matches 10 bases. V lost 3 bases and J lost 3; bases outside the gene matches: 7. The CDR3 runs to 16 residues. CDR3 in amino acids: CASSFPHGTGDTEAFF. The DNA of the CDR3 is TGTGCCAGCAGTTTCCCCCACGGGACAGGGGACACTGAAGCTTTCTTT.

This chain links TRBV6-5 with TRBJ2-7, with TRBD1 matching 10 bases. V was clipped by 2 bases and J by 4 bases; unmatched bases: 5. This CDR3 spans 15 amino acids. The germline V gene encodes CDR1 MNHEY and CDR2 SVGAGI. The CDR3 loop reads CASSYRDRGIYEQYF. The DNA for the CDR3 is TGTGCCAGCAGTTACAGGGACAGGGGTATTTACGAGCAGTACTTC.

The chain couples TRBV3-1 to TRBJ2-7; 8 nucleotides line up with TRBD2. Germline CDR1 is LGHDT and CDR2 is YNNKEL (reference sequence). Trimming removed 4 bases from V and 0 bases from J; junction bases left unmatched: 5. This CDR3 region has 15 residues. CDR3 sequence reads: CASSLRGARSYEQYF. In nucleotides, the CDR3 is TGTGCCAGCAGCCTGCGGGGGGCCCGCTCCTACGAGCAGTACTTC.

This clonotype turned up a few times. The chain combines TRBV10-3 with TRBJ1-1; 8 bases align to TRBD1. The CDR3 has 14 residues. The V and J ends lost 4 bases and 1 base, in that order; junction bases with no gene match: 2. Germline loops: CDR1 ENHRY, CDR2 SYGVKD. The CDR3 DNA follows: TGTGCCATCAGTGTTGACAGGGGGAACACTGAAGCTTTCTTT. Protein product: CAISVDRGNTEAFF.

Worth noting for this clonotype: This may be a read error: a much more frequent sequence differs by one nucleotide. This chain links TRBV6-5 with TRBJ1-2, with no clear D. The CDR3 totals 12 residues. The germline V gene encodes CDR1 MNHEY and CDR2 SVGAGI. The CDR3 DNA sequence: TGTGCCAGCGGTTACGATCTGTATGGCTACACCTTC. This sequence encodes CASGYDLYGYTF.

This clonotype showed up many times. The chain recombines TRBV20-1 with TRBJ2-5; TRBD1 aligns across 9 bases. This CDR3 comprises 13 residues. V dropped 6 bases and J dropped 5; count of bases not matched to a gene: 7. Germline V gene lookup returns CDR1 DFQATT and CDR2 SNEGSKA (reference sequence). Here the CDR3 reads CSARTGDMETQYF. As DNA, the CDR3 is TGCAGTGCCCGGACAGGGGATATGGAGACCCAGTACTTC.

This clonotype has just one count. The CDR3 ends on some other residue instead of the conserved phenylalanine or tryptophan, so this is likely a read error. The DNA is omitted, as the CDR3 cannot be located on it reliably, and the CDR3 follows TCRdb's listing. The gene calls are TRBV9 and TRBJ1-1. The CDR3 totals 14 residues, both ends included. CDR1 and CDR2 from the germline V gene are SGDLS and YYNGEE. CDR3 region: CASNGGQVGTEAWL.

This clonotype has a count of ten or more. The V and J genes are TRBV6-2 or TRBV6-3 and TRBJ1-2; D gene uncertain. V shed 2 bases and J shed 4 bases, with 8 bases lying between them. This CDR3 region has 13 residues. The germline V gene has CDR1 MNHEY and CDR2 SVGEGT. The CDR3 DNA sequence: TGTGCCAGCAGTTACGAGGGCCGCTATGGCTACACCTTC. It encodes CASSYEGRYGYTF.

Concerning this clonotype: A much larger clone lies one base from this, so it may be a read error. The J gene is TRBJ2-7, the V gene TRBV6-5, with D hard to call. The germline CDR1 and CDR2 sequences are MNHEY and SVGAGI. The length of the CDR3 is 15 residues. Written as DNA, the CDR3 is TGTGCCATCAGTTACGGAGACTTTCATGGATACGAGCAGTACTTC. Its translation is CAISYGDFHGYEQYF.

This clonotype was found many times. V and J are TRBV4-1 and TRBJ1-1; weak D call: TRBD1 (6 bases). Trimming took off 1 base at V and 4 bases at J, with 13 bases between the two ends. CDR3 length: 15 residues. Germline V CDR1 and CDR2: MGHRA, YSYEKL. CDR3 sequence reads: CASSQVTGHPTEAFF. The CDR3 nucleotides read TGCGCCAGCAGCCAAGTAACGGGACATCCCACTGAAGCTTTCTTT.

The chain links TRBV27 to TRBJ2-7, with 8 bases matching TRBD1. The CDR3 spans 14 residues. V was clipped by 8 bases and J by 4 bases; unmatched bases: 10. Germline values: CDR1 MNHEY, CDR2 SMNVEV (reference sequence). This CDR3 reads CASSRTGILYEQYF. The CDR3 DNA reads as TGTGCCAGCTCCCGGACAGGGATCCTATACGAGCAGTACTTC.